This T cell receptor (beta chain) was captured by sequencing in a study of cytomegalovirus exposure and HLA in healthy donors. Per the germline V gene, CDR1 is SNHLY and CDR2 is FYNNEI. V was shortened by 2 bases and J by 0 bases, with 11 bases between the two germline ends. The CDR3 length is 16 residues. Study-level findings and limits: In vitro testing confirmed a few CMV-associated chains as specific for CMV antigens. A few V segments could not be told apart, such as TRBV6-2 and TRBV6-3, and were left out. Most TCR beta V segments were productive about 90% or about 30% of the time in an earlier analysis. Cytomegalovirus-associated TCR beta chains were listed, numbering roughly 150.

In the case of this clone: Antigen unknown.

Amplification used 60 Vbeta primers and 13 Jbeta primers. The method was immunoSEQ multiplex PCR; TCRdb's version includes in-frame clones alone and lacks a portion of them. The table lists more than 95,000 clones, around 77% of them singletons. The sample was PBMCs. The V call is TRBV2, the J call TRBJ1-3; D is ambiguous. The receptor comes from a man between 45 and 60 years old in good health and CMV-seropositive. CDR3 protein: CASSERQVNSGNTIYF. In DNA form, the CDR3 reads TGTGCCAGCAGTGAACGGCAGGTAAACTCTGGAAACACCATATATTTT.